These 32 T cell receptor beta chains were all obtained from the same sample, sequenced in a study of T cell repertoires in cytomegalovirus infection. Each CDR3 protein is one row after TCRdb ran MiXCR on the reads. The table includes almost 90,000 distinct CDR3 sequences, roughly 29% detected once. The antigens these receptors bind are not known. This specimen was CD8+ T cells from cultured PBMCs, taken from culture after CMV antigen stimulation. The receptors come from a human donor in good health (CMV status not recorded). Some clones in this sample may be carry-over from other donors' samples.

On this clonotype: A much bigger clone sits one base away, suggesting this may be a read error. The genes are TRBV28 and TRBJ2-7, with D uncertain. The CDR3 runs to 14 residues. Per germline, CDR1 MDHEN and CDR2 SYDVKM. This CDR3 reads CASSLDGNSYEQSF. CDR3 bases: TGTGCCAGCAGTTTAGACGGAAACTCCTACGAGCAGTCCTTC. Combining the CDR3 with reference TRBV28 and TRBJ2-7 gives the whole variable domain DVKVTQSSRYLVKRTGEKVFLECVQDMDHENMFWYRQDPGLGLRLIYFSYDVKMKEKGDIPEGYSVSREKKERFSLILESASTNQTSMYLCASSLDGNSYEQSFGPGTRLTVT.

This clonotype was counted at least ten times. The chain uses TRBV7-2 and TRBJ1-2; unclear D gene. The germline CDR1 and CDR2 sequences are SGHTA and FQGNSA. V was pared by 5 bases and J by 7 bases, with 17 bases between. This CDR3 contains 14 residues. CDR3 protein: CASSPEQWALGYTF. The CDR3 nucleotides read TGTGCCAGCAGCCCAGAGCAGTGGGCTCTTGGCTACACCTTC.

This clonotype was seen a handful of times. The chain recombines TRBV7-8 with TRBJ2-7, with D unclear. V was pared by 2 bases and J by 4 bases, with 12 bases between. The CDR3 is 14 amino acids. CDR1 and CDR2 from the germline V gene are SGHVS and FQNEAQ. CDR3 nucleotide sequence: TGTGCCAGCAGCTTATCTCCCCAGTCGTACGAGCAGTACTTC. This encodes CASSLSPQSYEQYF.

V usage is TRBV7-8 and J usage is TRBJ2-7, with 7 bases that match TRBD2. The CDR3 covers 15 residues. V lost 6 bases and J lost 0; bases outside the gene matches: 8. Germline lookup yields CDR1 SGHVS and CDR2 FQNEAQ. CDR3 nucleotide sequence: TGTGCCAGCAGTCCCTCGGGGGGACTCTCCTACGAGCAGTACTTC. This encodes CASSPSGGLSYEQYF.

In DNA, the CDR3 is TGTGCCAGCAGCCCGCAGGGGCCCGGGGAGCTGTTTTTT. Protein sequence: CASSPQGPGELFF. The gene calls are TRBV7-9 and TRBJ2-2; TRBD1 might be the D (6 bases). The V and J ends lost 5 bases and 6 bases respectively, with 10 bases between them. There are 13 residues in the CDR3. The germline V gene encodes CDR1 SEHNR and CDR2 FQNEAQ (reference sequence).

The chain recombines TRBV4-1 with TRBJ2-2; the D gene is possibly TRBD2 (5 bases). The germline V gene has CDR1 MGHRA and CDR2 YSYEKL. This CDR3 spans 14 amino acids. V lost 4 bases and J lost 1, with 7 bases in between. Written as DNA, the CDR3 is TGCGCCAGCAGCCTTAGCGTGAACACCGGGGAGCTGTTTTTT. The encoded protein is CASSLSVNTGELFF.

The J gene is TRBJ1-2, the V gene TRBV3-1; 7 bases are shared with TRBD1. CDR1 and CDR2 (germline): LGHDT, YNNKEL (reference sequence). The junction had 10 bases not matched to a gene; V was cut back by 0 bases and J by 0 bases. The CDR3 extends over 18 amino acids. The CDR3 sequence is CASSQEVRDSPANYGYTF. The CDR3 DNA reads as TGTGCCAGCAGCCAAGAAGTAAGGGACAGCCCGGCTAACTATGGCTACACCTTC.

This clonotype has more than one count but fewer than ten. CDR3 sequence reads: CASRGWGTNTGELFF. Written as DNA, the CDR3 is TGTGCCAGTCGTGGGTGGGGCACGAACACCGGGGAGCTGTTTTTT. The V gene is TRBV19, the J gene TRBJ2-2, with D possibly matching TRBD1 (5 bases). Germline lookup yields CDR1 LNHDA and CDR2 SQIVND (reference sequence). The CDR3 length is 15 residues. The V end was cut by 8 bases, the J end by 0 bases, with 13 bases between.

This clonotype was seen a handful of times. This chain connects TRBV12-3 or TRBV12-4 to TRBJ2-1; D remains ambiguous. V dropped 3 bases and J dropped 8 bases, with 8 bases sitting between them. CDR3 size: 12 residues. The CDR3 DNA is TGTGCCAGCAGTTTGAATGGGGATGAGCAGTTCTTC. It translates to CASSLNGDEQFF.

The chain has TRBV7-8 and TRBJ2-2; no clear D. Per germline, CDR1 SGHVS and CDR2 FQNEAQ. The CDR3 has 13 residues. The ends were cut back, 2 bases at V and 4 bases at J, with 5 bases in the middle. CDR3 sequence (DNA): TGTGCCAGCAGCTTAATGGTCACCGGGGAGCTGTTTTTT. As protein: CASSLMVTGELFF.

This clonotype appeared a few times. The chain joins TRBV7-9 to TRBJ2-2, with D possibly being TRBD1 or TRBD2 (5 bases each). The germline V gene has CDR1 SEHNR and CDR2 FQNEAQ (reference sequence). Trimming stripped 2 bases from V and 4 bases from J, with 8 bases between. The CDR3 length is 14 residues. This chain's CDR3 is CASSLSGSTGELFF. CDR3 bases: TGTGCCAGCAGCTTATCAGGGAGCACCGGGGAGCTGTTTTTT. The full variable domain, its missing parts supplied by reference TRBV7-9 and TRBJ2-2, is DTGVSQNPRHKITKRGQNVTFRCDPISEHNRLYWYRQTLGQGPEFLTYFQNEAQLEKSRLLSDRFSAERPKGSFSTLEIQRTEQGDSAMYLCASSLSGSTGELFFGEGSRLTVL.

This clonotype has a handful of counts. The chain is built from TRBV29-1 and TRBJ1-1, with 9 bases fitting TRBD1. The CDR3 is 13 amino acids. V was pared by 1 base and J by 3 bases, with 0 bases of the junction left unmatched. Germline V lookup: CDR1 SQVTM, CDR2 ANQGSEA. CDR3 sequence: CSVEGQGDTEAFF. The CDR3 DNA follows: TGCAGCGTTGAAGGACAGGGGGACACTGAAGCTTTCTTT.

V usage is TRBV2 and J usage is TRBJ2-7; no definite D call. Germline V CDR1 and CDR2: SNHLY, FYNNEI. V lost 3 bases, J lost 4 bases, and 7 bases lay in between. The CDR3 consists of 12 residues. The chain's CDR3 is CASSDHTYEQYF. The CDR3 DNA reads TGTGCCAGCAGTGATCATACGTACGAGCAGTACTTC.

The V call is TRBV19, the J call TRBJ2-7; D is unclear. Between the trimmed V and J ends, which lost 0 bases and 3 bases, there was a span of 12 bases. Germline CDR1 and CDR2: LNHDA and SQIVND (reference sequence). The length of the CDR3 is 15 residues. The CDR3 here is CASSIDARTYYEQYF. CDR3 coding DNA: TGTGCCAGTAGTATAGATGCGAGGACCTACTACGAGCAGTACTTC. The full variable domain, its missing parts supplied by reference TRBV19 and TRBJ2-7, is DGGITQSPKYLFRKEGQNVTLSCEQNLNHDAMYWYRQDPGQGLRLIYYSQIVNDFQKGDIAEGYSVSREKKESFPLTVTSAQKNPTAFYLCASSIDARTYYEQYFGPGTRLTVT.

This clonotype has just a few counts. The CDR3 DNA reads as TGTGCCAGCAGTTCCCTGGACAGTTATCAGCCCCAGCATTTT. Residues: CASSSLDSYQPQHF. The chain links TRBV27 to TRBJ1-5; TRBD1 is a possible D gene (6 bases). The germline CDR1 and CDR2 sequences are MNHEY and SMNVEV (reference sequence). The CDR3 totals 14 residues. V was pared by 4 bases and J by 5 bases, with 12 bases between.

This clonotype was found a few times. The chain carries TRBV11-3 and TRBJ1-2, with D possibly matching TRBD1 (6 bases). This CDR3 contains 13 residues. Germline values: CDR1 SGHNT, CDR2 YENEEA. V lost 0 bases to trimming and J lost 8 bases, with 10 bases between them. CDR3 nucleotides: TGTGCCAGCAGCTTAGAACTAGGGGGAGGCTACACCTTC. It specifies CASSLELGGGYTF.

This clonotype was seen only a few times. The J gene is TRBJ1-1, the V gene TRBV18, with 8 bases that match TRBD1. The CDR3 loop spans 15 amino acids. Per the germline V gene, CDR1 is KGHSH and CDR2 is LQKENI. The junction had 3 bases not matched to a gene; V was cut back by 0 bases and J by 3 bases. DNA for the CDR3: TGTGCCAGCTCACCACCCCAGGGGGCTCACACTGAAGCTTTCTTT. Amino acid sequence: CASSPPQGAHTEAFF.

V gene TRBV7-9 combines with J gene TRBJ2-1, with no clear D. This CDR3 spans 11 amino acids. In germline, CDR1 is SEHNR, CDR2 FQNEAQ (reference sequence). V lost 5 bases to trimming and J lost 7 bases, with 6 bases between them. CDR3 DNA sequence: TGTGCCAGCAGCGGAAATAATGAGCAGTTCTTC. It encodes CASSGNNEQFF.

This clonotype was seen more than once but under ten times. The gene calls are TRBV12-5 and TRBJ1-1; no reliable D call. This CDR3 comprises 14 residues. Deletions cut 0 bases from V and 3 bases from J, with 8 bases between. CDR1 and CDR2 (germline): LGHNT, FRNRAP. CDR3 protein: CASGLVGGYTEAFF. CDR3 in DNA: TGTGCTAGTGGTTTGGTAGGAGGGTACACTGAAGCTTTCTTT.

This chain joins TRBV2 and TRBJ2-5; D might be TRBD2 (5 bases). The V and J ends lost 3 bases and 5 bases respectively, with 13 bases between them. Germline V gene data show CDR1 as SNHLY and CDR2 as FYNNEI. There are 14 residues in the CDR3. The CDR3 spells CASSDIALKETQYF. For the CDR3, the DNA is TGTGCCAGCAGTGATATAGCGCTCAAGGAGACCCAGTACTTC. The variable domain in full, with the rest retrieved from reference TRBV2 and TRBJ2-5, is EPEVTQTPSHQVTQMGQEVILRCVPISNHLYFYWYRQILGQKVEFLVSFYNNEISEKSEIFDDQFSVERPDGSNFTLKIRSTKLEDSAMYFCASSDIALKETQYFGPGTRLLVL.

This chain connects TRBV10-3 to TRBJ2-5; unclear D gene. CDR3 size: 13 residues. Germline CDR1 and CDR2: ENHRY and SYGVKD. The V and J ends lost 2 bases and 2 bases respectively, with 6 bases between them. In DNA, the CDR3 is TGTGCCATCAGTGAGGGGATGCAAGAGACCCAGTACTTC. Protein sequence: CAISEGMQETQYF.

Concerning this clonotype itself: This may arise from a read error, as a much more abundant clone is one base away. V usage is TRBV12-3 or TRBV12-4 and J usage is TRBJ2-5, with D uncertain. This CDR3 contains 14 residues. The CDR3 loop is CASSSPPHGEIQYF. The DNA for the CDR3 is TGTGCCAGCAGTTCCCCCCCCCATGGAGAGATCCAGTACTTC.

On this clonotype: This may come from a read error, since a much larger clone is one base off. The V and J genes are TRBV7-2 and TRBJ2-2; D assignment may be TRBD1 or TRBD2 (5 bases each). This CDR3 spans 11 amino acids. Germline CDR1 is SGHTA and CDR2 is FQGNSA. CDR3 region: CASSQLGDLFF. The CDR3 bases are TGTGCCAGCAGCCAACTTGGGGACCTGTTTTTT. Full variable domain (outside the CDR3, taken from reference TRBV7-2 and TRBJ2-2): GAGVSQSPSNKVTEKGKDVELRCDPISGHTALYWYRQSLGQGLEFLIYFQGNSAPDKSGLPSDRFSAERTGGSVSTLTIQRTQQEDSAVYLCASSQLGDLFFGEGSRLTVL.

The chain employs TRBV6-2 or TRBV6-3 and TRBJ1-1; TRBD1 matches 7 bases. Germline CDR1 reads MNHEY; CDR2 reads SVGEGT. The J segment lost 4 bases and the V segment lost 2 bases, leaving 4 bases of the junction unmatched. The CDR3 extends over 14 amino acids. Written as DNA, the CDR3 is TGTGCCAGCAGTTACACCACAGGGGTCACTGAAGCTTTCTTT. It is translated as CASSYTTGVTEAFF.

There are many counts of this clonotype. This chain connects TRBV4-1 to TRBJ1-2; D might be TRBD1 (5 bases). The germline gives CDR1 MGHRA, CDR2 YSYEKL. The CDR3 consists of 15 residues. Trimming removed 4 bases at V and 6 bases at J, with 18 bases between. Here the CDR3 reads CASSPQRDFVHGYTF. CDR3 nucleotide sequence: TGCGCCAGCAGCCCTCAGCGGGACTTTGTTCATGGCTACACCTTC.

This CDR3 reads CSVEGGGFSTQYF. The CDR3, as DNA: TGCAGCGTTGAAGGCGGGGGGTTCTCTACGCAGTATTTT. The chain carries TRBV29-1 and TRBJ2-3; 8 positions agree with TRBD2. After removal of 1 base from V and 8 bases from J, the junction contained 5 bases not matched to a gene. The CDR3 is 13 amino acids. Germline CDR1 SQVTM, CDR2 ANQGSEA.

The rearrangement uses TRBV7-7 and TRBJ2-7, with D tentatively TRBD2 (6 bases). The length of the CDR3 is 15 residues. V was shortened by 3 bases and J by 7 bases, with 19 bases between the two germline ends. Germline values: CDR1 SSHAT, CDR2 FNYEAQ (reference sequence). CDR3 residues: CASSFPPGQGGEQYF. Here the CDR3 DNA reads TGTGCCAGCAGCTTTCCCCCGGGCCAGGGAGGAGAGCAGTACTTC. Using reference TRBV7-7 and TRBJ2-7 for the parts outside the CDR3, the full variable domain is GAGVSQSPRYKVTKRGQDVTLRCDPISSHATLYWYQQALGQGPEFLTYFNYEAQPDKSGLPSDRFSAERPEGSISTLTIQRTEQRDSAMYRCASSFPPGQGGEQYFGPGTRLTVT.

At least ten counts were recorded for this clonotype. V gene TRBV10-3 combines with J gene TRBJ1-5; the D gene is possibly TRBD1 (5 bases). From germline, CDR1 is ENHRY and CDR2 SYGVKD. This CDR3 contains 16 residues. Trimming removed 0 bases from V and 4 bases from J, with 13 bases in between. The CDR3 DNA sequence: TGTGCCATCAGTGAGTCGATCAGGGTTTGGAATCAGCCCCAGCATTTT. As protein: CAISESIRVWNQPQHF.

The chain has TRBV7-9 and TRBJ2-7; 7 positions agree with TRBD1. Germline V lookup: CDR1 SEHNR, CDR2 FQNEAQ (reference sequence). The CDR3 covers 14 residues. J lost 2 bases, V lost 2 bases, and 3 bases had no gene match. The CDR3 DNA reads as TGTGCCAGCAGCTTAACAGGGGACCCCTACGAGCAGTACTTC. As protein: CASSLTGDPYEQYF.

This clonotype was seen repeatedly, ten times or more. V gene TRBV6-1 combines with J gene TRBJ2-5; D is unresolved. Germline V gene sequence: CDR1 MNHNS, CDR2 SASEGT. V lost 0 bases and J lost 5, with 16 bases in between. CDR3 length: 16 amino acids. Here the CDR3 DNA reads TGTGCCAGCAGTGAAGCGCAGCTCCCCCGACGGGAGACCCAGTACTTC. Translating it yields CASSEAQLPRRETQYF.

This clonotype was recorded a few times. The rearrangement joins TRBV7-3 to TRBJ2-7, with 7 nucleotides matching TRBD2. CDR3 size: 13 residues. Per the germline V gene, CDR1 is SGHTA and CDR2 is FQGTGA. The ends lost 5 bases at V and 4 bases at J; junction bases unmatched: 5. The CDR3 coding sequence is TGTGCCAGCAGCAGCGGGGCAGGATACGAGCAGTACTTC. This codes for CASSSGAGYEQYF.

The DNA of the CDR3 is TGTGCCAGTAGTATTGGTGTTGGGGATGGCTACACCTTC. Translation: CASSIGVGDGYTF. The V gene is TRBV19, the J gene TRBJ1-2; unclear D gene. The V end was cut by 3 bases, the J end by 6 bases, with 11 bases between. This CDR3 is built from 13 residues. The germline gives CDR1 LNHDA, CDR2 SQIVND (reference sequence). The full variable domain, completed using reference TRBV19 and TRBJ1-2, is DGGITQSPKYLFRKEGQNVTLSCEQNLNHDAMYWYRQDPGQGLRLIYYSQIVNDFQKGDIAEGYSVSREKKESFPLTVTSAQKNPTAFYLCASSIGVGDGYTFGSGTRLTVV.